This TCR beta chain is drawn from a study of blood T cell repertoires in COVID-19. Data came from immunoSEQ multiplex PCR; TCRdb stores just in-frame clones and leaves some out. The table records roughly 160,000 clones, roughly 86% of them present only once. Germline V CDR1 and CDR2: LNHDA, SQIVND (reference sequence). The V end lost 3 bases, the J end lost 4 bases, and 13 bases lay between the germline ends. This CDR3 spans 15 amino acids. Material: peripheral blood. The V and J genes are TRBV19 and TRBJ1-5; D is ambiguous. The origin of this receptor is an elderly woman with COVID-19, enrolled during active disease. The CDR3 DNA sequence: TGTGCCAGTAGTATGCTCATCGGGAGAAATCAGCCCCAGCATTTT. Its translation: CASSMLIGRNQPQHF.